This T cell receptor (beta chain) was profiled in a study of blood T cells in healthy people across ages. PCR was performed a second time for about 6 to 12 cycles using a sample-barcoded 5' primer and a J-beta primer mix. TCRdb fed the 5' RACE reads into MiXCR, producing one record per CDR3 protein. The data hold over 1,500,000 distinct CDR3 sequences, with around 50% observed a single time. This CDR3 contains 16 residues. Germline CDR1 is LGHNA and CDR2 is YSLEER. A remark on this clonotype: As yet, its antigen is unknown.

Overall study results and limits: Comparison with aged donors showed that long-lived donors had more naive CD4+ cells and higher diversity. Nothing was known about donor CMV status, and this possibly confounded expanded clonotype changes. Using unsorted PBMCs precluded a conclusive naive versus antigen-experienced comparison.

Input material: blood. This sequence originates from a woman aged 40 to 49 in good health. The J gene is TRBJ2-1, the V gene TRBV4-3; the match to TRBD2 covers 7 bases. The DNA end lines up better with TRBJ2-7; the J call may be wrong. CDR3 in amino acids: CASSQDLGGVYNEQYF. CDR3 DNA: TGCGCCAGCAGCCAAGATCTGGGGGGGGTCTACAATGAGCAGTACTTC.